The 26 T cell receptor beta chains given below trace back to one sample, sequenced in a study of blood T cell repertoires in COVID-19. Data came from immunoSEQ multiplex PCR; TCRdb stores just in-frame clones and leaves some out. The sample contains 100,000 or so clones, about four fifths of which appear only once. Sample: peripheral blood. The source is a man in his forties or fifties with active or convalescent COVID-19.

The J gene is TRBJ2-7, the V gene TRBV15; 7 positions agree with TRBD1. Looked up from germline, CDR1 is LNHNV and CDR2 is YYDKDF (reference sequence). The CDR3 has 15 amino acids. Trimming took 1 base from V and 1 from J; bases not matched to a gene: 4. Here the CDR3 reads CATSRGRDSSYEQYF. The CDR3 coding sequence is TGTGCCACCAGCAGAGGCCGGGACAGTTCCTACGAGCAGTACTTC.

The CDR3 DNA reads TGTGCCAGCAGTTTATATCGGGGAATGGGTTCACCCCTCCACTTT. It translates to CASSLYRGMGSPLHF. The chain combines TRBV27 with TRBJ1-6; the D is unclear. V lost 1 base to trimming and J lost 9 bases, with 13 bases between them. The CDR3 has 15 residues. Germline-derived CDR1 and CDR2 are MNHEY and SMNVEV (reference sequence).

V and J are TRBV27 and TRBJ2-1; D gene ambiguous. Trimming shortened V by 6 bases and J by 0 bases, and 12 bases separated the two germline ends. CDR1 and CDR2 (germline): MNHEY, SMNVEV (reference sequence). CDR3 size: 15 residues. The CDR3 is CASSLAYSSYNEQFF. CDR3 in DNA: TGTGCCAGCAGCTTAGCCTATTCCTCCTACAATGAGCAGTTCTTC.

V gene TRBV5-5 combines with J gene TRBJ2-3; 8 nucleotides agree with TRBD2. With V trimmed by 5 bases and J by 4 bases, 9 bases remained unmatched. The CDR3 runs 15 residues. Germline V gene lookup returns CDR1 SGHKS and CDR2 YYEKEE (reference sequence). The CDR3 reads CASRPGGSGADTQYF. The CDR3 DNA is TGTGCCAGCAGACCGGGGGGGAGTGGTGCAGATACGCAGTATTTT.

V usage is TRBV2 and J usage is TRBJ1-6; no reliable D call. V was shortened by 5 bases and J by 6 bases, with 17 bases between the two germline ends. Germline V gene lookup returns CDR1 SNHLY and CDR2 FYNNEI. The CDR3 has 16 amino acids. This CDR3 is CASSSRGPTINSPLHF. In DNA form, the CDR3 reads TGTGCCAGCAGTAGTCGCGGCCCTACTATTAATTCACCCCTCCACTTT. Full variable domain (rest looked up from reference TRBV2 and TRBJ1-6): EPEVTQTPSHQVTQMGQEVILRCVPISNHLYFYWYRQILGQKVEFLVSFYNNEISEKSEIFDDQFSVERPDGSNFTLKIRSTKLEDSAMYFCASSSRGPTINSPLHFGNGTRLTVT.

The chain uses TRBV4-3 and TRBJ1-1, with TRBD1 identical over 10 bases. Germline assignment: CDR1 LGHNA and CDR2 YSLEER. The V and J ends lost 2 bases and 0 bases, in that order; junction bases with no gene match: 9. This CDR3 is built from 18 residues. The CDR3 sequence: CASSQRTGGRMMNTEAFF. CDR3 sequence (DNA): TGCGCCAGCAGCCAACGGACAGGGGGAAGAATGATGAACACTGAAGCTTTCTTT.

V usage is TRBV11-2 and J usage is TRBJ1-2, with 11 nucleotides matching TRBD1. This CDR3 is 13 amino acids long. Germline CDR1 and CDR2: SGHAT and FQNNGV. V shed 8 bases, J shed 6 bases, and the junction held 5 bases outside the gene matches. The CDR3 nucleotides are TGTGCCAGCGAGGGACAGGGGGTGGATGGCTACACCTTC. This encodes CASEGQGVDGYTF.

The gene calls are TRBV20-1 and TRBJ2-7, with a tentative D call TRBD1 (5 bases). CDR1 is DFQATT, CDR2 SNEGSKA, per germline (reference sequence). This CDR3 comprises 13 residues. V was pared by 3 bases and J by 5 bases, with 14 bases between. CDR3 DNA sequence: TGCAGTGCTAGTATTGGGGCAAACGACGAGCAGTACTTC. It is translated as CSASIGANDEQYF.

The chain recombines TRBV12-3 or TRBV12-4 with TRBJ1-6, with TRBD1 matching 7 bases. The CDR3 sequence is 13 residues long. V trimming: 5 bases; J trimming: 8 bases; junction bases outside the gene matches: 3. CDR3 nucleotides: TGTGCCAGCAGTCTTGGGACAGATTCACCCCTCCACTTT. It specifies CASSLGTDSPLHF.

On this clone itself: Other DNA sequences in this sample translate to the same CDR3. This chain's CDR3 is CASSSGLPSTDTQYF. The CDR3 DNA sequence: TGTGCCAGCAGCTCGGGACTGCCCAGCACAGATACGCAGTATTTT. The rearrangement joins TRBV5-4 to TRBJ2-3, with D tentatively TRBD2 (6 bases). CDR1 SGHNT and CDR2 YYREEE come from the germline V gene (reference sequence). Trimming removed 3 bases at V and 0 bases at J, with 11 bases between. The CDR3 is 15 residues long.

This clone was picked up one time. The J gene is TRBJ2-7, the V gene TRBV27; D is unclear. This CDR3 is 13 amino acids long. V lost 2 bases and J 2 bases, leaving 7 bases between the germline ends. The germline CDR1 and CDR2 sequences are MNHEY and SMNVEV (reference sequence). CDR3 amino acids: CASSLGQTYEQYF. The CDR3 region has the DNA TGTGCCAGCAGTTTAGGGCAGACCTACGAGCAGTACTTC.

The V and J genes are TRBV15 and TRBJ2-2; D gene unclear. Germline CDR1 LNHNV, CDR2 YYDKDF (reference sequence). This CDR3 spans 13 amino acids. With 3 bases removed from V and 6 bases from J, the gap between germline ends came to 8 bases. CDR3 nucleotides: TGTGCCACCAGCAGGGTAGAGGCCGGGGAGCTGTTTTTT. Amino acids: CATSRVEAGELFF. Full variable domain (outside the CDR3, taken from reference TRBV15 and TRBJ2-2): DAMVIQNPRYQVTQFGKPVTLSCSQTLNHNVMYWYQQKSSQAPKLLFHYYDKDFNNEADTPDNFQSRRPNTSFCFLDIRSPGLGDTAMYLCATSRVEAGELFFGEGSRLTVL.

The chain employs TRBV2 and TRBJ2-3, with D unresolved. Looked up from germline, CDR1 is SNHLY and CDR2 is FYNNEI. V gave up 7 bases and J gave up 5 bases, with 19 bases separating them. CDR3 length: 15 amino acids. CDR3 nucleotides: TGTGCCAGCAAATGGGTAGCCGGTTCCGGAGATACGCAGTATTTT. It translates to CASKWVAGSGDTQYF.

V usage is TRBV12-5 and J usage is TRBJ2-3; TRBD2 aligns across 7 bases. CDR1 and CDR2 from the germline V gene are LGHNT and FRNRAP. The CDR3 has 13 amino acids. V gave up 7 bases and J gave up 4 bases; unmatched junction bases: 5. CDR3 amino acids: CASAIGGADTQYF. The CDR3 coding sequence is TGTGCTAGTGCCATTGGGGGGGCAGATACGCAGTATTTT.

The genes are TRBV7-8 and TRBJ2-3; 7 bases match TRBD2. The V gene end was trimmed by 2 bases and the J gene end by 3 bases; junction bases not matched to a gene: 8. There are 16 residues in the CDR3. CDR1 is SGHVS and CDR2 is FQNEAQ in the germline V gene. DNA of the CDR3: TGTGCCAGCAGCTTAATTGCGGGGGTAAAGACAGATACGCAGTATTTT. Encoded protein: CASSLIAGVKTDTQYF.

The chain couples TRBV20-1 to TRBJ2-5; a weak D match, TRBD1 (6 bases). In germline, CDR1 is DFQATT, CDR2 SNEGSKA (reference sequence). The CDR3 consists of 14 residues. Deletions cut 3 bases from V and 4 bases from J, with 15 bases between. The CDR3 loop is CSASVQGRGETQYF. The CDR3 DNA reads TGCAGTGCTAGTGTACAGGGTCGTGGAGAGACCCAGTACTTC.

This clone was recorded once. V gene TRBV30 combines with J gene TRBJ1-4; 7 nucleotides line up with TRBD1. V lost 7 bases and J lost 8; bases outside the gene matches: 10. The CDR3 loop spans 13 amino acids. Germline loops: CDR1 GTSNPN, CDR2 SVGIG (reference sequence). CDR3 sequence (DNA): TGTGCCTCCCCCGGCCAGGGGGGCGAAAAACTGTTTTTT. This codes for CASPGQGGEKLFF.

The chain links TRBV5-1 to TRBJ1-5, with 9 nucleotides matching TRBD1. CDR3 length: 16 residues. Germline V lookup: CDR1 SGHRS, CDR2 YFSETQ. Trimming at V came to 1 base and at J to 1 base, leaving 3 bases not matched to a gene. The CDR3 sequence is CASSLLGTGSNQPQHF. CDR3 DNA sequence: TGCGCCAGCAGCTTGTTAGGGACAGGGAGCAATCAGCCCCAGCATTTT.

The genes are TRBV6-5 and TRBJ1-1; D is unclear. Germline-derived CDR1 and CDR2 are MNHEY and SVGAGI. There are 15 residues in the CDR3. The V end lost 7 bases, the J end lost 5 bases, and 20 bases lay between the germline ends. CDR3 nucleotides: TGTGCCAGCACCCGAGATCAGGCTGGGCGTACTGAAGCTTTCTTT. It translates to CASTRDQAGRTEAFF.

The V call is TRBV19, the J call TRBJ1-2, with D maybe TRBD1 (5 bases). This CDR3 contains 12 residues. Between the trimmed V and J ends, which lost 2 bases and 8 bases, there was a span of 9 bases. From germline, CDR1 is LNHDA and CDR2 SQIVND (reference sequence). Written as DNA, the CDR3 is TGTGCCAGTAGTATACGGGAGGGGGGCTACACCTTC. It specifies CASSIREGGYTF. The whole variable domain, filled in from reference TRBV19 and TRBJ1-2, reads DGGITQSPKYLFRKEGQNVTLSCEQNLNHDAMYWYRQDPGQGLRLIYYSQIVNDFQKGDIAEGYSVSREKKESFPLTVTSAQKNPTAFYLCASSIREGGYTFGSGTRLTVV.

The chain couples TRBV28 to TRBJ2-7, with 9 bases fitting TRBD1. Germline loops: CDR1 MDHEN, CDR2 SYDVKM. This CDR3 has 14 residues. Trimming took 6 bases from V and 4 from J; bases not matched to a gene: 7. Written as DNA, the CDR3 is TGTGCCAGCAGATTGGGACAGGGAGAATACGAGCAGTACTTC. Amino acids: CASRLGQGEYEQYF.

V and J are TRBV2 and TRBJ2-7; 8 bases map to TRBD2. CDR3 length: 14 amino acids. Trimming removed 4 bases from V and 2 bases from J; junction bases left unmatched: 4. Germline CDR1 reads SNHLY; CDR2 reads FYNNEI. In DNA, the CDR3 is TGTGCCAGCAGTGGATCGGGGGGGGCCTACGAGCAGTACGTC. It is translated as CASSGSGGAYEQYV.

This sequence joins TRBV20-1 and TRBJ1-3; D might be TRBD1 (5 bases). Per the germline V gene, CDR1 is DFQATT and CDR2 is SNEGSKA (reference sequence). The CDR3 sequence is 16 residues long. Trimming shortened V by 3 bases and J by 2 bases, and 17 bases separated the two germline ends. CDR3 in amino acids: CSASQGIVITGNTIYF. In DNA, the CDR3 is TGCAGTGCTAGTCAGGGAATAGTGATTACTGGAAACACCATATATTTT.

The V call is TRBV27, the J call TRBJ1-2, with 10 bases that match TRBD1. CDR3 length: 16 amino acids. V trimming: 3 bases; J trimming: 5 bases; junction bases outside the gene matches: 9. In germline, CDR1 is MNHEY, CDR2 SMNVEV (reference sequence). CDR3 in DNA: TGTGCCAGCAGTTTGGGGCGGGACAGGGGTGTGTATGGCTACACCTTC. Translated, it gives CASSLGRDRGVYGYTF.

The CDR3 DNA follows: TGTGCCAGCAGCTTAACGAAGGACAGGGCCAATGAGCAGTTCTTC. It codes for CASSLTKDRANEQFF. The rearrangement uses TRBV7-9 and TRBJ2-1; 8 bases are a match to TRBD1. CDR1 SEHNR and CDR2 FQNEAQ come from the germline V gene (reference sequence). V was clipped by 2 bases and J by 6 bases; unmatched bases: 6. The CDR3 consists of 15 residues.

Comment on this clone: At the DNA level, this CDR3 is encoded by other sequences in the same sample as well. The genes are TRBV2 and TRBJ2-3, with TRBD2 as a possible D gene (6 bases). Looked up from germline, CDR1 is SNHLY and CDR2 is FYNNEI. The V end was cut by 8 bases, the J end by 0 bases, with 6 bases between. The CDR3 sequence is 12 residues long. The CDR3 bases are TGTGCCAGCCGGGGGAGCACAGATACGCAGTATTTT. It is translated as CASRGSTDTQYF.